This T cell receptor beta chain was found in a study of Graves' ophthalmopathy and Graves' hyperthyroidism. General observations from the study: Most expanded clonotypes in thyroid above 0.001 frequency also showed up in blood. The model reached approximately 70% sensitivity and around 74% specificity for predicting ophthalmopathy progression.

Clinical symptoms and serum thyroxine were used for diagnosis; TRAb, thyroid ultrasound and orbital computed tomography were also relied on. RNA transcripts were the source from which TCR beta CDR3 regions were amplified. The authors performed first-round RT-PCR with HTBI primers and then a second-round multiplex PCR. Via MiXCR, TCRdb re-called the multiplex PCR reads, giving one row per CDR3 protein. The table has about 740,000 distinct CDR3 sequences, 40% seen once. This clonotype was observed at least ten times. Its antigen remains unknown. The TCR comes from an adult man with Graves' ophthalmopathy. Input material: peripheral blood.

The CDR3 protein is CASSPDGAASSYEQYF. CDR3 nucleotide sequence: TGTGCCAGCAGCCCCGACGGCGCGGCCAGCTCCTACGAGCAGTACTTC. The V gene is TRBV7-2, the J gene TRBJ2-7; D is undetermined. CDR3 length: 16 amino acids. The V and J ends lost 5 bases and 0 bases respectively, with 17 bases between them. Germline CDR1 SGHTA, CDR2 FQGNSA.